The sequence of this T cell receptor beta chain was determined in a study of human CD8 memory T cell subsets. Study conclusions and caveats: In contrast to effector memory cells, stem-like memory and precursor exhausted T cells had similarly high diversity.

Libraries for TCR beta were constructed using UMI-labeled 5' RACE. TCRdb re-called the 5' RACE reads and catalogs CDR3 proteins one per entry, DNA excluded. Its table records under 8,000 distinct CDR3 sequences. CDR3 length: 17 residues. The germline gives CDR1 SEHNR, CDR2 FQNEAQ (reference sequence). A remark on this clonotype: Its cognate antigen is unknown.

Stem-like CD8+ memory T cells, termed TSTEM, were CCR7+ PD-1- TIGIT-. The receptor comes from a human donor in good health. V is TRBV7-9 and J is TRBJ2-1; checking the TCRdb D call of TRBD2 is not possible without DNA. Sequencing was done on a sample of CD8+ stem-like memory T cells (TSCM and TCM) sorted from PBMCs. Subset meaning: stem-like memory CD8 T cells (TSTEM), CCR7+ PD-1- TIGIT-. CDR3 sequence reads: CASSLGGGKSSYNEQFF. The variable domain in full, with the rest retrieved from reference TRBV7-9 and TRBJ2-1, is DTGVSQNPRHKITKRGQNVTFRCDPISEHNRLYWYRQTLGQGPEFLTYFQNEAQLEKSRLLSDRFSAERPKGSFSTLEIQRTEQGDSAMYLCASSLGGGKSSYNEQFFGPGTRLTVL.